This TCR beta chain was captured by sequencing in a study of blood T cells in healthy people across ages (dated by TCRdb to between 2014 and 2017). For the study in its entirety: Template switching captured roughly one uniquely barcoded TCR beta cDNA molecule per two T cells in model experiments. Using deep sequencing normalized with unique cDNA molecular identifiers, the study measured how TCR beta repertoire diversity changes with age. Donors were grouped into four age groups: young (average approximately 15 years), middle-aged (39), aged (about 60) and long-lived (approximately 75). To avoid experimental bias, donors of different ages were spread randomly across the sequencing lanes. Two additional independent replicas of 1 million unique cDNA reads from the same blood draw were analyzed for two donors (one aged 18 to 30 and one aged 80 or older).

Of note for this clonotype: What antigen it recognizes has not been identified. Base quality data are lacking; no much larger clone is found one base away.

Library generation was performed with 5' RACE. The listed sequencing device is Illumina HiSeq 2500. A second about 7 to 11 cycle PCR used a sample-barcoded 5' primer and a J-beta primer mix. A unique molecular identifier was introduced onto each TCR beta cDNA molecule by a template-switch 5' adaptor carrying 12 random nucleotides. Each sample yielded at least 3 million CDR3-containing paired-end reads. First-strand cDNA was synthesized from all RNA with the Mint cDNA synthesis kit, primed by a TRBC-specific oligonucleotide. Following uracil-DNA glycosylase treatment, a first 18-cycle PCR with universal primers M1SS and BC2_uni_R was performed on all cDNA. As for the authors' bioinformatics: For normalization, 1 million high-quality reads, each with a distinct molecular identifier, were randomly selected from each sample. Reads with shared molecular identifiers were discarded instead of being binned into consensus sequences. MiTCR, run with a Q25 quality threshold and the strictest error-elimination algorithm, handled CDR3 identification, clonotype clustering and error correction. A nonparametric unseen species model using Euler transformation provided a lower-bound estimate of total TCR beta diversity. TCRdb's own reprocessing of the public reads used fastp at Q25 and MiXCR and kept productive beta chains. Each CDR3 protein appears once, grouped with its most common genes and DNA. The V and J calls follow TCRdb's processing rather than the paper's. This sample is represented by about 780,000 distinct CDR3 sequences; about half of them were singletons. The ten largest clonotypes hold 15% to 20% of the sample.

Results the study describes overall, beyond this receptor: Compared with the aged group, the long-lived group had more naive CD4+ T cells, fewer expanded clones and increased TCR diversity, a pattern suggesting age selection. Because profiling used bulk unsorted PBMCs, naive and antigen-experienced compartments could not be compared conclusively. Donor CMV infection status was unknown, potentially confounding age-related changes in expanded clonotypes. Estimates of total diversity from one million sequenced T cells were regarded as lower bounds and underestimates. As age increased, observed TCR beta diversity per million T cells dropped in a roughly linear way, and a significant reduction was already evident by age about 36. Observed TCR beta diversity correlated strongly with the percentage of naive T cells measured by flow cytometry.

The donors were roughly 38 Caucasian individuals from Russia, aged 6 to 90 years, who were systemically healthy. Ten milliliters of peripheral blood were drawn from each donor into EDTA-treated Vacutainer tubes. PBMCs were isolated by Ficoll-Paque density-gradient centrifugation, with at least 6 million obtained per sample. Trizol reagent was used to extract total RNA from PBMCs, with at least 6 micrograms per sample. For every donor, an aliquot of PBMCs went through flow cytometry to measure the percentages of naive CD45RAhigh/CD27high T cells. This TCR came from a man of 80 years or more in good health. The sample comprised blood.

For the CDR3, the sequence is CSATQREGLYEQYF. The DNA reads TGCAGTGCTACCCAGCGGGAGGGCCTCTACGAGCAGTACTTC. The rearrangement joined TRBV20-1 to TRBJ2-7, and TRBD2 aligns with 10 junction nucleotides. V has 4 bases trimmed and J has 3 bases trimmed; junction bases matching no gene number 6. The germline V gene (reference sequence) supplies CDR1 DFQATT and CDR2 SNEGSKA. From cysteine to phenylalanine, the CDR3 is 14 amino acids long. Only CDR3 DNA is held: 42 bases, read in frame from base 1.